What follows are 10 T cell receptor beta chains derived from one specimen sequenced in a study of identical twins. One entry per CDR3 protein, called by TCRdb with MiXCR from the 5' RACE reads. The table includes roughly 720,000 distinct CDR3 sequences, around a sixth detected once. This sample was also put to use in a study of T cells expressing NK-cell markers.

The material sequenced was PBMCs. The receptor source for this set is a woman between 18 and 29 years old in good health.

This clonotype occurred many times. This chain connects TRBV7-9 to TRBJ2-2; D ambiguous. CDR3 length equals 14 residues. The V end lost 3 bases, the J end lost 6 bases, and 11 bases lay between the germline ends. Germline CDR1 reads SEHNR; CDR2 reads FQNEAQ (reference sequence). CDR3 in DNA: TGTGCCAGCAGCTTGGCTATTGGGGCCGGGGAGCTGTTTTTT. As protein: CASSLAIGAGELFF.

This chain links TRBV27 with TRBJ2-2; D gene ambiguous. In germline, CDR1 is MNHEY, CDR2 SMNVEV (reference sequence). This CDR3 is built from 13 residues. V gave up 3 bases and J gave up 5 bases, with 7 bases separating them. The CDR3 spells CASSFHPTGELFF. The CDR3 nucleotides read TGTGCCAGCAGTTTTCACCCGACCGGGGAGCTGTTTTTT.

The V call is TRBV9, the J call TRBJ1-3; D is possibly TRBD1 (6 bases). The CDR3 runs 13 residues. Germline assignment: CDR1 SGDLS and CDR2 YYNGEE. Trimming took 6 bases from V and 6 from J, leaving 13 bases between them. This CDR3 reads CASKGVDENTIYF. CDR3 sequence (DNA): TGTGCCAGCAAGGGGGTCGATGAAAACACCATATATTTT.

In nucleotides, the CDR3 is TGTGCCAGCAGTTACTTTCCCGGCGCGAGATACGAGCAGTACTTC. Translation: CASSYFPGARYEQYF. V is TRBV6-5 and J is TRBJ2-7; no reliable D call. The CDR3 sequence is 15 residues long. Germline V gene lookup returns CDR1 MNHEY and CDR2 SVGAGI. V was clipped by 1 base and J by 4 bases, with 14 bases between them.

J is TRBJ2-2 and V is TRBV10-3; tentatively, D is TRBD1 or TRBD2 (6 bases each). Per the germline V gene, CDR1 is ENHRY and CDR2 is SYGVKD. V was trimmed by 6 bases and J by 0 bases, leaving 17 bases between them. This CDR3 is 17 amino acids long. Here the CDR3 reads CAISQREGGTNTGELFF. The DNA for the CDR3 is TGTGCCATCAGCCAAAGAGAGGGGGGTACGAACACCGGGGAGCTGTTTTTT.

This clonotype has a handful of counts. The chain combines TRBV5-1 with TRBJ2-7, with TRBD1 matching 7 bases. Germline lookup yields CDR1 SGHRS and CDR2 YFSETQ. The CDR3 has 13 residues. V shed 3 bases, J shed 5 bases, and the junction held 5 bases outside the gene matches. The CDR3 bases are TGCGCCAGCAGCTCCTTAGACAGGGACGAGCAGTACTTC. This codes for CASSSLDRDEQYF.

This rearrangement joins TRBV7-9 to TRBJ2-7; possible D gene TRBD2, 5 bases. CDR1 SEHNR and CDR2 FQNEAQ come from the germline V gene (reference sequence). This CDR3 is 14 amino acids long. The germline V and J ends were trimmed by 5 bases and 3 bases, with 14 bases remaining between them. CDR3 coding DNA: TGTGCCAGCAGCGGTAGCAAGGGAGTCTACGAGCAGTACTTC. Its protein is CASSGSKGVYEQYF.

This clonotype came up a few times. V gene TRBV7-9 combines with J gene TRBJ1-2; D is perhaps TRBD1 (6 bases). The CDR3 spans 13 residues. The germline V gene encodes CDR1 SEHNR and CDR2 FQNEAQ (reference sequence). V lost 5 bases and J 4 bases, leaving 11 bases between the germline ends. The CDR3 DNA follows: TGTGCCAGCAGCCCGGACAGATCCTATGGCTACACCTTC. Its protein product is CASSPDRSYGYTF.

CDR3 protein: CASRVGTGPRNEQFF. The DNA for the CDR3 is TGTGCCAGCAGAGTAGGGACAGGGCCTCGCAATGAGCAGTTCTTC. The chain has TRBV27 and TRBJ2-1; 9 bases are a match to TRBD1. V lost 6 bases and J lost 6; bases outside the gene matches: 9. The germline V gene has CDR1 MNHEY and CDR2 SMNVEV (reference sequence). The CDR3 is 15 amino acids.

The J gene is TRBJ2-5, the V gene TRBV20-1; no firm D call. CDR1 is DFQATT and CDR2 is SNEGSKA in the germline V gene (reference sequence). This CDR3 comprises 14 residues. V shed 5 bases and J shed 3 bases, with 16 bases lying between them. In nucleotides, the CDR3 is TGCAGTGCTCGAAACAAAGGTCCGAAAGAGACCCAGTACTTC. Translated: CSARNKGPKETQYF.